The 30 T cell receptor beta chains below come from one sample, sequenced in a study of control samples from healthy donors and cancer patients. Some clones are missing from TCRdb's copy, which holds only in-frame ones; the method was immunoSEQ multiplex PCR. The data show 70,000 or so clones, around 92% seen once. The material sequenced was PBMCs. Every receptor here comes from a man in his fifties or sixties with lung cancer.

This chain connects TRBV4-1 to TRBJ2-1; D is possibly TRBD1 or TRBD2 (6 bases each). Trimming took 0 bases from V and 10 from J, leaving 13 bases between them. The CDR3 has 14 amino acids. The germline gives CDR1 MGHRA, CDR2 YSYEKL. The chain's CDR3 is CASSQDRGAQEQFF. The CDR3 nucleotides read TGCGCCAGCAGCCAAGATAGGGGGGCCCAGGAGCAGTTCTTC.

In its sample, this clone was seen a few times. This sequence joins TRBV29-1 and TRBJ1-1; 7 bases match TRBD1. V was clipped by 5 bases and J by 0 bases; unmatched bases: 6. This CDR3 is built from 14 residues. Germline assignment: CDR1 SQVTM and CDR2 ANQGSEA. The CDR3 region is CSVSFRGMNTEAFF. As DNA, the CDR3 is TGCAGCGTTAGTTTCAGGGGGATGAACACTGAAGCTTTCTTT.

This clone was seen just once. V gene TRBV29-1 combines with J gene TRBJ2-1; 10 positions match TRBD1. Germline CDR1 reads SQVTM; CDR2 reads ANQGSEA. With V trimmed by 5 bases and J by 6 bases, 1 base remained unmatched. CDR3 length: 12 residues. The CDR3, as DNA: TGCAGCGTTCGGACAGGGGGCAATGAGCAGTTCTTC. Its translation is CSVRTGGNEQFF.

The chain employs TRBV18 and TRBJ1-1; D might be TRBD1 (5 bases). V dropped 1 base and J dropped 1 base, with 19 bases sitting between them. The CDR3 is 18 residues long. The V gene's germline CDR1 is KGHSH and CDR2 LQKENI. The CDR3 loop reads CASSPQPSQGGGNTEAFF. The CDR3 coding sequence is TGTGCCAGCTCACCACAACCAAGTCAGGGCGGAGGGAACACTGAAGCTTTCTTT.

The V gene is TRBV3-1 (or the pseudogene TRBV3-2), the J gene TRBJ2-5; the D gene is possibly TRBD1 (6 bases). Trimming took 6 bases from V and 8 from J, leaving 19 bases between them. This CDR3 comprises 14 residues. Looked up from germline, CDR1 is LGHDT and CDR2 is YNNKEL (reference sequence). The CDR3: CASRQGPQLTTQYF. For the CDR3, the DNA is TGTGCCAGCAGACAGGGACCGCAACTCACTACCCAGTACTTC.

The chain combines TRBV19 with TRBJ1-5; TRBD1 matches at 9 bases. CDR1 and CDR2 (germline): LNHDA, SQIVND (reference sequence). This CDR3 has 13 residues. V dropped 9 bases and J dropped 5; count of bases not matched to a gene: 5. Here the CDR3 reads CASQDRGHQPQHF. DNA for the CDR3: TGTGCCAGCCAGGACAGGGGCCATCAGCCCCAGCATTTT.

The chain uses TRBV5-4 and TRBJ2-1; 12 bases map to TRBD2. The CDR3 runs to 18 residues. Germline CDR1 and CDR2: SGHNT and YYREEE (reference sequence). J was trimmed by 4 bases and V by 5 bases; bases with no gene match: 13. The CDR3 coding sequence is TGTGCCAGCAGGGGCGAAATTGGACTAGCGGGGCTTTACAATGAGCAGTTCTTC. Translating it yields CASRGEIGLAGLYNEQFF. The whole variable domain, filled in from reference TRBV5-4 and TRBJ2-1, reads ETGVTQSPTHLIKTRGQQVTLRCSSQSGHNTVSWYQQALGQGPQFIFQYYREEENGRGNFPPRFSGLQFPNYSSELNVNALELDDSALYLCASRGEIGLAGLYNEQFFGPGTRLTVL.

The rearrangement uses TRBV2 and TRBJ1-6, with a possible D match to TRBD1 (6 bases). Germline V gene data show CDR1 as SNHLY and CDR2 as FYNNEI. The CDR3 has 18 amino acids. V lost 7 bases and J lost 0, with 19 bases in between. The CDR3: CASMDSLTSFSYNSPLHF. DNA for the CDR3: TGTGCCAGCATGGACAGTCTCACCTCGTTCTCCTATAATTCACCCCTCCACTTT. The full variable domain, with the rest looked up from reference TRBV2 and TRBJ1-6, is EPEVTQTPSHQVTQMGQEVILRCVPISNHLYFYWYRQILGQKVEFLVSFYNNEISEKSEIFDDQFSVERPDGSNFTLKIRSTKLEDSAMYFCASMDSLTSFSYNSPLHFGNGTRLTVT.

V is TRBV7-9 and J is TRBJ1-1; D perhaps matches TRBD1 (5 bases). The CDR3 extends over 15 amino acids. Germline CDR1 SEHNR, CDR2 FQNEAQ (reference sequence). Trimming shortened V by 1 base and J by 0 bases, and 9 bases separated the two germline ends. The CDR3 reads CASSLVAGLNTEAFF. The CDR3 DNA is TGTGCCAGCAGCTTAGTGGCGGGACTGAACACTGAAGCTTTCTTT.

The rearrangement joins TRBV27 to TRBJ1-1; 7 bases map to TRBD1. Germline CDR1 and CDR2: MNHEY and SMNVEV (reference sequence). The CDR3 totals 16 residues. The junction had 11 bases not matched to a gene; V was cut back by 2 bases and J by 5 bases. The chain's CDR3 is CASSLGRGREGTEAFF. In nucleotides, the CDR3 is TGTGCCAGCAGTTTAGGGAGGGGGCGAGAGGGAACTGAAGCTTTCTTT.

The chain links TRBV19 to TRBJ1-1; TRBD1 is a possible D gene (5 bases). Germline V CDR1 and CDR2: LNHDA, SQIVND (reference sequence). CDR3 length: 14 amino acids. The ends were cut back, 10 bases at V and 4 bases at J, with 19 bases in the middle. CDR3 amino acids: CATARGRVGTEAFF. The CDR3 DNA reads as TGTGCCACAGCACGGGGCAGGGTAGGCACTGAAGCTTTCTTT.

V gene TRBV10-1 combines with J gene TRBJ2-2; 9 nucleotides line up with TRBD1. The length of the CDR3 is 17 residues. CDR1 is WNHNN, CDR2 SYGVQD, per germline (reference sequence). V dropped 8 bases and J dropped 4; count of bases not matched to a gene: 14. The CDR3 nucleotides read TGCGCCAGCGCCGGAGGGGACAGGGCCCGGAGCACCGGGGAGCTGTTTTTT. Its protein is CASAGGDRARSTGELFF.

The genes are TRBV5-6 and TRBJ2-5, with 11 bases identical to TRBD2. Germline values: CDR1 SGHDT, CDR2 YYEEEE. The length of the CDR3 is 14 residues. V gave up 4 bases and J gave up 2 bases; unmatched junction bases: 1. CDR3 sequence: CASSGLAGQETQYF. The CDR3 coding sequence is TGTGCCAGCAGCGGACTAGCGGGTCAAGAGACCCAGTACTTC.

The chain recombines TRBV10-3 with TRBJ2-5; the D call may be TRBD1 or TRBD2 (7 bases each). Germline V gene lookup returns CDR1 ENHRY and CDR2 SYGVKD. CDR3 length: 13 residues. V was clipped by 6 bases and J by 4 bases, with 12 bases between them. The CDR3 DNA is TGTGCCATCAGCCCAGGGGGGGGAGAGACCCAGTACTTC. Translating it yields CAISPGGGETQYF.

This sequence joins TRBV27 and TRBJ2-3; 8 positions agree with TRBD1. Trimming took 3 bases from V and 5 from J; bases not matched to a gene: 7. The CDR3 has 15 amino acids. CDR1 is MNHEY and CDR2 is SMNVEV in the germline V gene (reference sequence). CDR3 loop: CASSFRQGARDTQYF. The CDR3 DNA reads as TGTGCCAGCAGTTTTCGGCAGGGGGCACGAGATACGCAGTATTTT.

This chain joins TRBV14 and TRBJ2-3; 13 bases map to TRBD2. Germline values: CDR1 SGHDN, CDR2 FVKESK. The CDR3 covers 17 residues. The V gene end was trimmed by 1 base and the J gene end by 3 bases; junction bases not matched to a gene: 4. DNA of the CDR3: TGTGCCAGCAGCCAAGGGGGACTAGCGGGGACAACAGATACGCAGTATTTT. Amino acid sequence: CASSQGGLAGTTDTQYF.

The rearrangement joins TRBV10-2 to TRBJ1-2, with D possibly matching TRBD1 (5 bases). The CDR3 spans 12 residues. In germline, CDR1 is WSHSY, CDR2 SAAADI. V was cut by 8 bases and J by 10 bases, with 17 bases left in between. Here the CDR3 reads CASRGDLDDYTF. The CDR3, as DNA: TGCGCCAGCCGGGGGGATTTGGATGACTACACCTTC.

The chain couples TRBV5-5 to TRBJ1-5; tentatively, D is TRBD1 (5 bases). The V end lost 2 bases, the J end lost 5 bases, and 14 bases lay between the germline ends. Per germline, CDR1 SGHKS and CDR2 YYEKEE (reference sequence). The CDR3 is 15 residues long. This chain's CDR3 is CASSLQVGEHQPQHF. DNA of the CDR3: TGTGCCAGCAGCTTACAGGTGGGGGAGCATCAGCCCCAGCATTTT.

The genes are TRBV15 and TRBJ1-1; 7 bases are a match to TRBD1. V lost 0 bases, J lost 8 bases, and 3 bases stayed unmatched. This CDR3 contains 13 residues. Germline assignment: CDR1 LNHNV and CDR2 YYDKDF (reference sequence). The CDR3 spells CATSRDGQVEAFF. In DNA form, the CDR3 reads TGTGCCACCAGCAGAGACGGACAGGTAGAAGCTTTCTTT. The whole variable domain, remainder taken from reference TRBV15 and TRBJ1-1, is DAMVIQNPRYQVTQFGKPVTLSCSQTLNHNVMYWYQQKSSQAPKLLFHYYDKDFNNEADTPDNFQSRRPNTSFCFLDIRSPGLGDTAMYLCATSRDGQVEAFFGQGTRLTVV.

The rearrangement uses TRBV15 and TRBJ1-6; D is unresolved. The germline V and J ends were trimmed by 0 bases and 8 bases, with 5 bases remaining between them. CDR3 length: 13 amino acids. Per germline, CDR1 LNHNV and CDR2 YYDKDF (reference sequence). The CDR3 DNA reads as TGTGCCACCAGCAGAGAGCTAGATTCACCCCTCCACTTT. Protein sequence: CATSRELDSPLHF. Full variable domain (remainder filled in from reference TRBV15 and TRBJ1-6): DAMVIQNPRYQVTQFGKPVTLSCSQTLNHNVMYWYQQKSSQAPKLLFHYYDKDFNNEADTPDNFQSRRPNTSFCFLDIRSPGLGDTAMYLCATSRELDSPLHFGNGTRLTVT.

V gene TRBV6-5 combines with J gene TRBJ2-7, with D unclear. V shed 6 bases and J shed 6 bases, with 18 bases lying between them. Germline-derived CDR1 and CDR2 are MNHEY and SVGAGI. The CDR3 spans 14 residues. The CDR3 is CASRDIAPGVEQYF. CDR3 in DNA: TGTGCCAGCAGAGACATCGCCCCTGGCGTCGAGCAGTACTTC.

The chain carries TRBV3-1 (or the pseudogene TRBV3-2) and TRBJ1-2; a possible D gene is TRBD1 (6 bases). With 6 bases removed from V and 0 bases from J, the gap between germline ends came to 14 bases. The V gene's germline CDR1 is LGHDT and CDR2 YNNKEL (reference sequence). This CDR3 comprises 15 residues. The CDR3 region has the DNA TGTGCCAGCAGTCAGGGGCAGGGGTCTAACTATGGCTACACCTTC. This sequence encodes CASSQGQGSNYGYTF.

J is TRBJ1-2 and V is TRBV3-1 (or the pseudogene TRBV3-2); D call uncertain. V lost 4 bases and J 4 bases, leaving 16 bases between the germline ends. Germline V lookup: CDR1 LGHDT, CDR2 YNNKEL (reference sequence). The CDR3 runs to 15 residues. DNA of the CDR3: TGTGCCAGCAGCCTTCTCTCGGGGAATCGCTATGGCTACACCTTC. This encodes CASSLLSGNRYGYTF.

The CDR3, as DNA: TGTGCCAGCAGTTTACAGATGAACCAGCCCCAGCATTTT. Its translation is CASSLQMNQPQHF. V usage is TRBV6-2 or TRBV6-3 and J usage is TRBJ1-5; D gene uncertain. This CDR3 comprises 13 residues. Trimming removed 4 bases at V and 7 bases at J, with 11 bases between. Germline values: CDR1 MNHEY, CDR2 SVGEGT.

V usage is TRBV20-1 and J usage is TRBJ2-7; 9 positions match TRBD1. The V gene's germline CDR1 is DFQATT and CDR2 SNEGSKA (reference sequence). The J segment lost 5 bases and the V segment lost 3 bases, leaving 2 bases of the junction unmatched. CDR3 length: 12 amino acids. The CDR3: CSASRQGDEQYF. CDR3 DNA: TGCAGTGCTAGTCGACAGGGGGACGAGCAGTACTTC.

The chain joins TRBV7-2 to TRBJ1-2; D may be TRBD1 (5 bases). The CDR3 is 16 amino acids. The V and J ends lost 1 base and 2 bases respectively, with 14 bases between them. Per germline, CDR1 SGHTA and CDR2 FQGNSA. The CDR3 spells CASSLGTGAHNYGYTF. The CDR3, as DNA: TGTGCCAGCAGCTTAGGTACAGGTGCTCACAACTATGGCTACACCTTC.

This clone came up once. The chain joins TRBV19 to TRBJ1-1; 8 nucleotides line up with TRBD1. The J segment lost 4 bases and the V segment lost 3 bases, leaving 10 bases of the junction unmatched. There are 16 residues in the CDR3. The V gene's germline CDR1 is LNHDA and CDR2 SQIVND (reference sequence). CDR3 in DNA: TGTGCCAGTAGTATCGGGACAGGCCCCAGGGGCACTGAAGCTTTCTTT. Protein: CASSIGTGPRGTEAFF.

The chain combines TRBV10-1 with TRBJ1-6, with D hard to call. Germline V gives CDR1 WNHNN, CDR2 SYGVQD (reference sequence). V lost 0 bases and J lost 10, with 7 bases in between. The CDR3 sequence is 13 residues long. CDR3 in DNA: TGCGCCAGCAGTGAGTCACCCGGCTCACCCCTCCACTTT. This translates into CASSESPGSPLHF.

This clone appeared once. This chain links TRBV6-5 with TRBJ1-3, with D unclear. V shed 7 bases and J shed 0 bases, with 10 bases lying between them. Germline CDR1 and CDR2: MNHEY and SVGAGI. This CDR3 is built from 14 residues. CDR3 protein: CASTLQVSGNTIYF. The CDR3 DNA reads TGTGCCAGCACCCTGCAAGTCTCTGGAAACACCATATATTTT.

This chain uses TRBV6-5 with TRBJ2-5, with TRBD2 as a possible D gene (5 bases). Germline loops: CDR1 MNHEY, CDR2 SVGAGI. The CDR3 has 13 residues. Trimming cost V 6 bases and J 4 bases, with 12 bases left between them. The CDR3 DNA sequence: TGTGCCAGCAGGCTCACGAGGGCAGAGACCCAGTACTTC. Residues: CASRLTRAETQYF.